This TCR beta chain was documented in a study of PD-1 blockade in classical Hodgkin lymphoma. Overall study context: Every 2 weeks, patients had 3 mg/kg nivolumab intravenously.

Sequencing used immunoSEQ multiplex PCR; TCRdb keeps in-frame clones, though not all of them. The sample has about 53,000 clones, roughly 80% seen once. For this clone: Its antigen remains unknown.

Study-wide results and caveats: Causes of the repertoire differences remain undefined, possibly disease activity or prior therapy. By C4D1 there was a significant rise in CD4+ TCR diversity but not in CD8+ TCR diversity.

Autologous stem cell transplantation was followed by relapse in every patient, and brentuximab vedotin exposure varied. Best response was recorded as complete response, partial response or progressive disease. With V trimmed by 1 base and J by 10 bases, 12 bases remained unmatched. The germline CDR1 and CDR2 sequences are SGHNT and YENEEA. The CDR3 totals 16 residues. V is TRBV11-3 and J is TRBJ2-1; 8 nucleotides agree with TRBD2. Here the sequenced sample was peripheral blood mononuclear cells (PBMCs), taken at baseline. The receptor comes from a human donor with classical Hodgkin lymphoma. CDR3 protein: CASSLGQVGGRREQFF. The CDR3 bases are TGTGCCAGCAGCTTAGGGCAGGTGGGCGGGAGGAGGGAGCAGTTCTTC.